This T cell receptor (beta chain) was captured by sequencing in a study of blood T cell repertoires in COVID-19 (dated by TCRdb to 2018 to 2020). Background on the whole study: Samples covering the acute and convalescent phases of COVID-19 were provided by collaborators in the United States, Italy and Spain. Subjects who had been exposed to COVID-19, were actively infected with it, or had recovered from it provided the deeply sampled blood TCRbeta repertoires that made up the dataset. Nearly every sample came with metadata listing a de-identified subject ID, COVID-19 status, age in years and sex. The prospective study material was composed of cDNA or gDNA derived from T cells, B-cell-depleted T cells, or PBMCs. Samples were obtained from the ongoing ImmuneRACE study (first 160 participants) and from about 1,300 subjects provided by 6 global collaborators. The repertoires were made available in a free public database intended to serve as a resource for research on the immune response to SARS-CoV-2. HLA class I and class II types, where available, came from metadata supplied by the sample provider rather than from assay-based typing. Study-wide findings and limitations: The amount of clinical and demographic metadata varied by source and participant and was provided uncurated.

Taken from cysteine to phenylalanine, the CDR3 has 14 residues. The CDR3 DNA has 42 bases and is translated from base 1. Taken from the germline V gene, the CDR1 and CDR2 loops are MNHNS and SASEGT. V is shortened by 1 base, J by 4 bases, and the region joining them spans 8 bases. With respect to this clone: There is no known antigen for this receptor. It has no much larger one-base neighbor in the sample; base qualities were not kept.

TCRbeta CDR3 regions were amplified from genomic DNA by means of the immunoSEQ Assay, a bias-controlled multiplex PCR. From the authors' description of their analysis: Within the assay, amplification of reference gene primers was used to estimate how many nucleated cells each sample contained. To quantify the absolute abundance of each unique TCRbeta CDR3 rearrangement, sequence reads were collapsed and filtered. For each sample, productive Simpson clonality was calculated as the square root of Simpson's diversity index across productive rearrangements. TCRdb stores this immuneACCESS table with in-frame sequences only. Part of the clones is absent; in the studies checked, under half of the shortfall reflects unresolved V genes, and no reason is known for the rest. Clone size and the V and J calls come from that table; the DNA yielded D and trimming. The sample contains some 30,000 clones, roughly 90% of them found a single time. The ten largest clones take up roughly an eighth of the sample.

Each collaborating institution followed its own protocols to collect whole blood in K2EDTA tubes. For TCRbeta analysis, collaborators shipped samples as frozen whole blood, isolated PBMCs, or DNA extracted from either of those sample types. The receptor chain draws on TRBV6-1 and TRBJ1-3; TRBD1 is perhaps the D gene, given 5 matching bases. The receptor's source is a human donor with active COVID-19. The donor label of this sample is uncertain. The specimen was peripheral blood. This receptor carries the CDR3 CASSEGGVGNTIYF. DNA sequence: TGTGCCAGCAGTGAAGGGGGGGTCGGAAACACCATATATTTT.